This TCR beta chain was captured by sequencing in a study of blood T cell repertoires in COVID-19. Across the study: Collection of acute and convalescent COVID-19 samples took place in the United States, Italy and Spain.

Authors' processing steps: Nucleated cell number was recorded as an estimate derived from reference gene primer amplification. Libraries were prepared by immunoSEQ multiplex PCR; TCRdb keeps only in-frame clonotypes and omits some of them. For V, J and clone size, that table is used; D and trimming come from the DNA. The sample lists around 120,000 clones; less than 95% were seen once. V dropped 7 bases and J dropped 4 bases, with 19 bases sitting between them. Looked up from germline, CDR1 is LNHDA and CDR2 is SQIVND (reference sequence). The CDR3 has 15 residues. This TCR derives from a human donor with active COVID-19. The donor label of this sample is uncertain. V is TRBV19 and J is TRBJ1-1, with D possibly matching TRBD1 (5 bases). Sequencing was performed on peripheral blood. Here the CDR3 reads CASTLPQGMVTEAFF. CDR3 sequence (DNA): TGTGCCAGTACCCTTCCCCAGGGTATGGTCACTGAAGCTTTCTTT.